This T cell receptor (beta chain) was sequenced during a study of blood T cell repertoires in COVID-19. Study-wide context: Researchers got acute and convalescent COVID-19 samples from the United States, Italy and Spain. PBMCs, B-cell-depleted T cells, or T cells provided the cDNA or gDNA that made up the material.

This clone has just one count. What the recovered Cohort 3 donors had was two negative PCRs, clearance, or symptom resolution. Original handling: Amplification from reference gene primers served as the basis for estimated nucleated cell counts. Produced via immunoSEQ multiplex PCR; TCRdb's table is partial and in-frame only. V and J calls and clone size are given by that table; D and trimming were obtained from the DNA. The table records over 120,000 clones, roughly 78% of them present only once. The CDR3 loop spans 14 amino acids. The germline V gene has CDR1 SGDLS and CDR2 YYNGEE. V was clipped by 5 bases and J by 8 bases; unmatched bases: 7.

Source material: PBMCs or T cells enriched from blood (not recorded which). The chain has TRBV9 and TRBJ1-1; TRBD1 agrees at 12 bases. This clonotype originated in a woman aged 50 to 60 who had recovered from COVID-19. The CDR3, as DNA: TGTGCCAGCAGGATAACCGGGACAGGGGGCGAAGCTTTCTTT. Translated: CASRITGTGGEAFF.